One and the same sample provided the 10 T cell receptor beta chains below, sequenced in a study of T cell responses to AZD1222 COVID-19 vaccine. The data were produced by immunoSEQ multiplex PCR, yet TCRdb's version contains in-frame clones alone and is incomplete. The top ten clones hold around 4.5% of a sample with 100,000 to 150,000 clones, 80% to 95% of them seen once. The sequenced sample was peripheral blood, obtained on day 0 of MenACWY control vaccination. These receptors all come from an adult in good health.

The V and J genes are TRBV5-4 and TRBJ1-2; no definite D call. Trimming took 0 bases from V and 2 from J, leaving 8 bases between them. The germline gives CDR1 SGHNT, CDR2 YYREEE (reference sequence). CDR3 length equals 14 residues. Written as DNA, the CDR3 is TGTGCCAGCAGCTTGGGCGCGGGCAACTATGGCTACACCTTC. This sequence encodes CASSLGAGNYGYTF.

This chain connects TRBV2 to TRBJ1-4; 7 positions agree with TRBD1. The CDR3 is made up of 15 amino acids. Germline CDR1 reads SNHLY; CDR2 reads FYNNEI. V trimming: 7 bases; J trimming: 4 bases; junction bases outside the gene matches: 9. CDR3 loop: CASNLQGSYNEKLFF. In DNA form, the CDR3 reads TGTGCCAGCAATCTACAGGGGTCCTATAATGAAAAACTGTTTTTT.

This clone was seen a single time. The CDR3 DNA follows: TGTGCCAGCAGTTTCGGGGTGTCCTCCTATAATTCACCCCTCCACTTT. It is translated as CASSFGVSSYNSPLHF. The rearrangement uses TRBV2 and TRBJ1-6; D remains unclear. The CDR3 totals 16 residues. V lost 5 bases and J 0 bases, leaving 11 bases between the germline ends. CDR1 SNHLY and CDR2 FYNNEI come from the germline V gene.

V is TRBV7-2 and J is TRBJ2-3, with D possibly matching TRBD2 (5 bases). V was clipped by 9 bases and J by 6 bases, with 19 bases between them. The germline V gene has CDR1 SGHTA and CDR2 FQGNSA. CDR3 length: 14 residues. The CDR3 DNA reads TGTGCCAGTTGCGTGGGGAGCAGTAGGGATACGCAGTATTTT. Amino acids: CASCVGSSRDTQYF.

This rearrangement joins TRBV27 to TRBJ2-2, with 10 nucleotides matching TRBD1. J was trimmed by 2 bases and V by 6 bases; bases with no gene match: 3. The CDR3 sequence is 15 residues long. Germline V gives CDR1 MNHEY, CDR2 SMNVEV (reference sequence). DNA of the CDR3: TGTGCCAGCAGCAGGGACAGGGGCAACACCGGGGAGCTGTTTTTT. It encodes CASSRDRGNTGELFF.

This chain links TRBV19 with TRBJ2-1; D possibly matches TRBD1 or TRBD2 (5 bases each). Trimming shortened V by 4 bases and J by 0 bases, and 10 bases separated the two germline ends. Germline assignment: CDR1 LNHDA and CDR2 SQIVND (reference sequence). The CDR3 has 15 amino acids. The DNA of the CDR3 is TGTGCCAGTAGTAGGGACGCTAACTCCTACAATGAGCAGTTCTTC. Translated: CASSRDANSYNEQFF.

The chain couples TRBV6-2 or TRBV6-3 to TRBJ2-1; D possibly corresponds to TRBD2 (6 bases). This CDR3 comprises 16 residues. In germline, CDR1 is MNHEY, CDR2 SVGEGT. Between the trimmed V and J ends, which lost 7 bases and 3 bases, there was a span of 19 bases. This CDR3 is CASTPPLATNYNEQFF. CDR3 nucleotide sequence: TGTGCCAGCACCCCCCCGCTAGCGACAAACTACAATGAGCAGTTCTTC.

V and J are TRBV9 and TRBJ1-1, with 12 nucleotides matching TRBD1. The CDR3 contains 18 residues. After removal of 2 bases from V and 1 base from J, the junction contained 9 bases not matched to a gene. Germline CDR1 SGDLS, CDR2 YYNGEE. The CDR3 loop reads CASSVQFGTGGWNTEAFF. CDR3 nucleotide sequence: TGTGCCAGCAGCGTCCAATTTGGGACAGGGGGCTGGAACACTGAAGCTTTCTTT.

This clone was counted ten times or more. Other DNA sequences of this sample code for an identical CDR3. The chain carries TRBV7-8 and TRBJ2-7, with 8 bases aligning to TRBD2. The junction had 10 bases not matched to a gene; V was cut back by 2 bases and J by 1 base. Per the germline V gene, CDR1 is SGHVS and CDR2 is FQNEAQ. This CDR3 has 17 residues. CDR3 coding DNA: TGTGCCAGCAGCTTATTCGGGTCGGGGGGGGTTTCCTACGAGCAGTACGTC. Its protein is CASSLFGSGGVSYEQYV.

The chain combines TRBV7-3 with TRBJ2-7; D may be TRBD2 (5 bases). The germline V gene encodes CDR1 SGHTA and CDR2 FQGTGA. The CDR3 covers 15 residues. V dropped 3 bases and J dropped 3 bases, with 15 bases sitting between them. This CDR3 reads CASSLSGGPLYEQYF. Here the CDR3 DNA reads TGTGCCAGCAGCTTGAGCGGCGGGCCCCTCTACGAGCAGTACTTC.